This T cell receptor (beta chain) was found in a study of cytomegalovirus exposure and HLA in healthy donors. 60 Vbeta and 13 Jbeta primers were used in PCR. The data were produced by immunoSEQ multiplex PCR, yet TCRdb's version contains in-frame clones alone and is incomplete. The table records about 130,000 clones, around 72% of them present only once. Germline assignment: CDR1 SGHVS and CDR2 FQNEAQ. This CDR3 is built from 15 residues. With 0 bases removed from V and 6 bases from J, the gap between germline ends came to 11 bases. Sequencing was done on a sample of PBMCs. The J gene is TRBJ2-2, the V gene TRBV7-8, with a tentative D call TRBD1 (5 bases). The clonotype originates from a human donor in good health. DNA of the CDR3: TGTGCCAGCAGCTTAGCGGTCAGGGATGCCGGGGAGCTGTTTTTT. Residues: CASSLAVRDAGELFF. The whole variable domain, filled in from reference TRBV7-8 and TRBJ2-2, reads GAGVSQSPRYKVAKRGQDVALRCDPISGHVSLFWYQQALGQGPEFLTYFQNEAQLDKSGLPSDRFFAERPEGSVSTLKIQRTQQEDSAVYLCASSLAVRDAGELFFGEGSRLTVL.